The clone carrying this T cell receptor (beta chain) has more than one count but fewer than ten. Its antigen is not known. These data belong to a study of T cell clonotyping in hematopoietic cell transplantation. Study-wide results and limits: No sorting was done, leaving CD4 and CD8 contributions mixed. Broader posttransplant TCR repertoire diversity was predicted by graft donor and pretransplant recipient Inverse Simpson Index values. Recipient TCR diversity dropped after transplant; expanded clonotypes rose from day 30 to 180.

The repertoire was sequenced with immunoSEQ multiplex PCR; TCRdb's copy has only in-frame clones and lacks some. The repertoire holds around 8,000 clones, with about 60% as singletons. Samples: about 28 days before transplant, then days 30, 100 and 180 after. V was trimmed by 5 bases and J by 6 bases, leaving 11 bases between them. Per germline, CDR1 MNHNS and CDR2 SASEGT. The CDR3 covers 12 residues. This receptor was obtained from a male patient aged 60 to 75 who had an allogeneic stem cell transplant from an unrelated donor, so the T cells may come from the graft donor. Some clones in this sample may be carry-over from other donors' samples. The specimen comprised peripheral blood mononuclear cells, sampled 100 days after allogeneic stem cell transplant. V usage is TRBV6-1 and J usage is TRBJ2-7; no firm D call. CDR3 in DNA: TGTGCCAGCAGTTTAGGTTTCGGCGAGCAGTACTTC. Amino acid sequence: CASSLGFGEQYF.